One and the same sample provided the 10 T cell receptor beta chains below, sequenced in a study of control samples from healthy donors and cancer patients. Sequencing used immunoSEQ multiplex PCR; TCRdb keeps in-frame clones, though not all of them. The sample has tens of thousands of clones; roughly 90% are singletons. Sequencing was performed on blood. These receptors all come from a man in his fifties in good health.

The chain links TRBV7-2 to TRBJ2-7, with D tentatively TRBD2 (6 bases). Per germline, CDR1 SGHTA and CDR2 FQGNSA. This CDR3 has 14 residues. Trimming removed 3 bases at V and 0 bases at J, with 9 bases between. CDR3 in amino acids: CASSFGGTSYEQYF. The CDR3 DNA is TGTGCCAGCAGCTTTGGGGGGACCTCCTACGAGCAGTACTTC. Filled out from reference TRBV7-2 and TRBJ2-7, the complete variable domain reads GAGVSQSPSNKVTEKGKDVELRCDPISGHTALYWYRQSLGQGLEFLIYFQGNSAPDKSGLPSDRFSAERTGGSVSTLTIQRTQQEDSAVYLCASSFGGTSYEQYFGPGTRLTVT.

The rearrangement joins TRBV5-6 to TRBJ1-5; D is uncertain. Germline lookup yields CDR1 SGHDT and CDR2 YYEEEE. Trimming removed 4 bases at V and 3 bases at J, with 11 bases between. The CDR3 is made up of 14 amino acids. The CDR3 loop is CASSRSGTNQPQHF. CDR3 nucleotide sequence: TGTGCCAGCAGCCGGAGTGGTACCAATCAGCCCCAGCATTTT.

This sequence joins TRBV12-3 or TRBV12-4 and TRBJ2-7, with unresolved D. The CDR3 covers 13 residues. Deletions cut 3 bases from V and 1 base from J, with 7 bases between. CDR3 residues: CASSFAVSYEQYF. CDR3 nucleotides: TGTGCCAGCAGTTTTGCGGTTTCCTACGAGCAGTACTTC.

The V gene is TRBV19, the J gene TRBJ1-2; D is possibly TRBD1 (5 bases). Germline V gene data show CDR1 as LNHDA and CDR2 as SQIVND (reference sequence). The CDR3 length is 12 residues. Between the trimmed V and J ends, which lost 5 bases and 10 bases, there was a span of 14 bases. The CDR3 region is CASSLRDSIYTF. In DNA form, the CDR3 reads TGTGCCAGTAGTCTCCGGGACTCGATCTACACCTTC. Full variable domain (remainder filled in from reference TRBV19 and TRBJ1-2): DGGITQSPKYLFRKEGQNVTLSCEQNLNHDAMYWYRQDPGQGLRLIYYSQIVNDFQKGDIAEGYSVSREKKESFPLTVTSAQKNPTAFYLCASSLRDSIYTFGSGTRLTVV.

The rearrangement joins TRBV5-4 to TRBJ1-3; the D is unclear. V lost 4 bases and J 0 bases, leaving 8 bases between the germline ends. CDR1 is SGHNT and CDR2 is YYREEE in the germline V gene (reference sequence). This CDR3 comprises 14 residues. The CDR3 bases are TGTGCCAGCAGCCTTCAGGACTCTGGAAACACCATATATTTT. It yields the protein CASSLQDSGNTIYF.

The chain has TRBV27 and TRBJ2-7; TRBD1 matches 8 bases. Germline CDR1 MNHEY, CDR2 SMNVEV (reference sequence). The CDR3 spans 17 residues. With 5 bases clipped from V and 1 base from J, the junction kept 13 bases outside the gene matches. The CDR3 DNA sequence: TGTGCCAGCAGTCCTACCCAGACAGGGGCTGGGTCCTACGAGCAGTACTTC. Encoded protein: CASSPTQTGAGSYEQYF.

The chain is built from TRBV29-1 and TRBJ2-7; TRBD2 aligns across 12 bases. The germline gives CDR1 SQVTM, CDR2 ANQGSEA. J gave up 2 bases and V 6 bases, and 5 bases lay outside the gene matches. This CDR3 contains 14 residues. In nucleotides, the CDR3 is TGCAGCGTCCGGCTAGCGGGGGGGACCTACGAGCAGTACTTC. Translation gives CSVRLAGGTYEQYF.

The chain is built from TRBV6-5 and TRBJ1-6; a possible D gene is TRBD1 (6 bases). The V gene's germline CDR1 is MNHEY and CDR2 SVGAGI. V was pared by 1 base and J by 5 bases, with 6 bases between. The CDR3 runs 14 residues. CDR3 loop: CASSYYRDNSPLHF. The DNA of the CDR3 is TGTGCCAGCAGTTACTACAGGGATAATTCACCCCTCCACTTT.

The chain has TRBV9 and TRBJ2-1, with a possible D match to TRBD2 (6 bases). Germline lookup yields CDR1 SGDLS and CDR2 YYNGEE. V lost 7 bases, J lost 9 bases, and 14 bases lay in between. This CDR3 has 12 amino acids. The CDR3 DNA is TGTGCCAGCGGAGGCCCCGGGGGTGAGCAGTTCTTC. Translated: CASGGPGGEQFF.

A word on this clone: The identical CDR3 is also encoded by other nucleotide sequences in the sample. This sequence joins TRBV27 and TRBJ2-3; possible D gene TRBD2, 5 bases. The CDR3 loop spans 14 amino acids. V gave up 6 bases and J gave up 1 base, with 11 bases separating them. The germline V gene encodes CDR1 MNHEY and CDR2 SMNVEV (reference sequence). CDR3 DNA sequence: TGTGCCAGCAGCCGGGTGGGAGGCACAGATACGCAGTATTTT. It translates to CASSRVGGTDTQYF.